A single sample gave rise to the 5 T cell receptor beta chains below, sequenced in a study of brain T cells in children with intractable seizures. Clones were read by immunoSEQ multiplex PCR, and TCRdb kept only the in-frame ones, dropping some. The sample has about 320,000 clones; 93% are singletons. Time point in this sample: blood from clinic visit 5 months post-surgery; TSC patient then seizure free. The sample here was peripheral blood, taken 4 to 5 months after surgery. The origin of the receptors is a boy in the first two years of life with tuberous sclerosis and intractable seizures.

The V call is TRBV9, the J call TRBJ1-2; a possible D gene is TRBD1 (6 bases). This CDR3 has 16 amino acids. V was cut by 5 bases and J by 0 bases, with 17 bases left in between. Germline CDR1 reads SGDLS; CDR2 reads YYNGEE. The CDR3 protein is CASSTGTHDANYGYTF. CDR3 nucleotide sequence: TGTGCCAGCAGTACAGGGACGCATGATGCTAACTATGGCTACACCTTC.

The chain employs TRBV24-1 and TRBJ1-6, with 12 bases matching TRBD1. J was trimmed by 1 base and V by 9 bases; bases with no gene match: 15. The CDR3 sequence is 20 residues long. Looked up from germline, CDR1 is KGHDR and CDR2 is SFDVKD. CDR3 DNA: TGTGCCACCCGGGACAGGGGGCTCTATCCCAACCTTTCCTATAATTCACCCCTCCACTTT. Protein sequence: CATRDRGLYPNLSYNSPLHF.

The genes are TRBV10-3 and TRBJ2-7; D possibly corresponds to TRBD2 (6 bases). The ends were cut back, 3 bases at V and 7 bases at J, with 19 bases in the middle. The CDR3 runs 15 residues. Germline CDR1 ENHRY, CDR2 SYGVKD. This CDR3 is CAISDDGGETEEQYF. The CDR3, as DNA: TGTGCCATCAGTGATGACGGCGGGGAGACGGAGGAGCAGTACTTC.

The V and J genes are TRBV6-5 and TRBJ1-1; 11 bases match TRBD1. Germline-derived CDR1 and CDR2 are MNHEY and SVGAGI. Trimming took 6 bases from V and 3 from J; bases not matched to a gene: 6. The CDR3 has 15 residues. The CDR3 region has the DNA TGTGCCAGCAGCCGGACAGGGGGCAAGGACACTGAAGCTTTCTTT. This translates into CASSRTGGKDTEAFF.

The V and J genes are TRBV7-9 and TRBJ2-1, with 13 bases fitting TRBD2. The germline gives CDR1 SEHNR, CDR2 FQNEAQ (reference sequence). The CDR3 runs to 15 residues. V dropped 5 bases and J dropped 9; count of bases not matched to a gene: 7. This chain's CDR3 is CASSPQGLAGIEQFF. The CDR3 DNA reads TGTGCCAGCAGCCCCCAGGGACTAGCGGGAATTGAGCAGTTCTTC.